This entry concerns a single T cell receptor (beta chain). The antigen remains unidentified. V was cut by 3 bases and J by 3 bases, with 16 bases left in between. Germline-derived CDR1 and CDR2 are SGDLS and YYNGEE. The CDR3 covers 15 residues. Clones were read by immunoSEQ multiplex PCR, and TCRdb kept only the in-frame ones, dropping some. Among approximately 110,000 clones listed, approximately 90% were seen once. The sample originates from a study of T cell responses to AZD1222 COVID-19 vaccine. The wider study: Pooled samples include second doses given at about 4 or 12 weeks.

Study-level points and caveats: Unmutated variant regions are reportedly the target of nearly half of TCRs that are spike-specific. Just 5 or 6 AZD1222 recipients tested seropositive at baseline. Spike was spanned by vaccine-associated CD4 TCRs, with dominance at 160-218 and 743-854.

The clonotype was recovered from an adult in good health. The chain links TRBV9 to TRBJ2-7; maybe TRBD2 (6 bases). The sample was peripheral blood, taken on day 0 of AZD1222 vaccination. The CDR3 sequence is CASSAHGGLNYEQYF. The DNA for the CDR3 is TGTGCCAGCAGCGCCCACGGGGGACTCAACTACGAGCAGTACTTC.